The 32 T cell receptor beta chains below come from one sample, sequenced in a study of T cell responses to AZD1222 COVID-19 vaccine. Assay: immunoSEQ multiplex PCR; the TCRdb copy retains only in-frame clones and omits some. The table has roughly 170,000 clones, 75% to 90% seen once. This material consisted of peripheral blood, taken on day 0 of AZD1222 vaccination. These receptors came from an adult in good health.

This sequence joins TRBV7-2 and TRBJ2-7; perhaps TRBD2 as D (5 bases). Germline V gene lookup returns CDR1 SGHTA and CDR2 FQGNSA. V lost 2 bases, J lost 0 bases, and 14 bases lay in between. This CDR3 has 16 residues. CDR3 sequence: CASSLSALRASYEQYF. In DNA form, the CDR3 reads TGTGCCAGCAGCTTATCGGCATTGAGGGCCTCCTACGAGCAGTACTTC. The complete variable domain, with remaining parts taken from reference TRBV7-2 and TRBJ2-7, reads GAGVSQSPSNKVTEKGKDVELRCDPISGHTALYWYRQSLGQGLEFLIYFQGNSAPDKSGLPSDRFSAERTGGSVSTLTIQRTQQEDSAVYLCASSLSALRASYEQYFGPGTRLTVT.

V gene TRBV5-1 combines with J gene TRBJ2-2, with 9 bases matching TRBD2. V lost 1 base, J lost 7 bases, and 11 bases stayed unmatched. The CDR3 runs to 17 residues. Germline values: CDR1 SGHRS, CDR2 YFSETQ. CDR3 amino acids: CASSLFASGMAGGELFF. The DNA of the CDR3 is TGCGCCAGCAGCTTGTTCGCTAGCGGGATGGCGGGCGGGGAGCTGTTTTTT.

The chain links TRBV5-1 to TRBJ1-2; TRBD1 agrees at 8 bases. Germline V gives CDR1 SGHRS, CDR2 YFSETQ. The CDR3 sequence is 16 residues long. V gave up 4 bases and J gave up 8 bases; unmatched junction bases: 16. CDR3 loop: CASSPDLGQGASGYTF. The CDR3 DNA sequence: TGCGCCAGCAGCCCCGATCTTGGACAGGGCGCTTCCGGCTACACCTTC. Full variable domain (rest looked up from reference TRBV5-1 and TRBJ1-2): KAGVTQTPRYLIKTRGQQVTLSCSPISGHRSVSWYQQTPGQGLQFLFEYFSETQRNKGNFPGRFSGRQFSNSRSEMNVSTLELGDSALYLCASSPDLGQGASGYTFGSGTRLTVV.

The chain recombines TRBV7-2 with TRBJ1-5; the D is unclear. Germline lookup yields CDR1 SGHTA and CDR2 FQGNSA. This CDR3 has 13 residues. V was shortened by 0 bases and J by 11 bases, with 11 bases between the two germline ends. The CDR3 here is CASSLAHGHAQHF. Here the CDR3 DNA reads TGTGCCAGCAGCTTAGCGCATGGGCATGCCCAGCATTTT.

The chain recombines TRBV3-1 (or the pseudogene TRBV3-2) with TRBJ2-3, with 11 bases lining up with TRBD2. Germline CDR1 is LGHDT and CDR2 is YNNKEL (reference sequence). There are 18 residues in the CDR3. V shed 4 bases, J shed 3 bases, and the junction held 12 bases outside the gene matches. The CDR3 spells CASSRSGLAGGRTDTQYF. CDR3 bases: TGTGCCAGCAGCCGCAGCGGGCTAGCGGGAGGTCGGACAGATACGCAGTATTTT.

This clone was seen more than once but under ten times. V usage is TRBV6-5 and J usage is TRBJ2-7; a possible D gene is TRBD1 (5 bases). Germline-derived CDR1 and CDR2 are MNHEY and SVGAGI. The CDR3 covers 15 residues. V lost 5 bases and J lost 2, with 16 bases in between. The CDR3 nucleotides are TGTGCCAGCAGTCGAAAACCAGGACATGCCTACGAGCAGTACTTC. The encoded protein is CASSRKPGHAYEQYF.

The V gene is TRBV28, the J gene TRBJ1-6; no clear D gene. The V gene's germline CDR1 is MDHEN and CDR2 SYDVKM. Trimming removed 5 bases at V and 0 bases at J, with 14 bases between. The CDR3 sequence is 17 residues long. The CDR3 nucleotides read TGTGCCAGCAGTAATCACAGTCTAAGCTCCTATAATTCACCCCTCCACTTT. Its translation: CASSNHSLSSYNSPLHF.

The chain recombines TRBV5-1 with TRBJ2-7; D gene unclear. CDR3 length equals 14 residues. The germline gives CDR1 SGHRS, CDR2 YFSETQ. V gave up 6 bases and J gave up 3 bases, with 16 bases separating them. CDR3 DNA sequence: TGCGCCAGCACCGTAGGTGACCTGAACTACGAGCAGTACTTC. Protein: CASTVGDLNYEQYF.

The V and J genes are TRBV28 and TRBJ2-7, with TRBD2 identical over 7 bases. The ends lost 2 bases at V and 2 bases at J; junction bases unmatched: 0. The germline V gene encodes CDR1 MDHEN and CDR2 SYDVKM. The CDR3 runs to 13 residues. CDR3 loop: CASSLLAAYEQYF. In DNA form, the CDR3 reads TGTGCCAGCAGTTTACTAGCGGCCTACGAGCAGTACTTC.

The genes are TRBV7-9 and TRBJ2-1; 7 nucleotides agree with TRBD1. The CDR3 has 16 amino acids. V shed 7 bases and J 8 bases; nucleotides not matched to a gene: 17. Per the germline V gene, CDR1 is SEHNR and CDR2 is FQNEAQ (reference sequence). In DNA form, the CDR3 reads TGTGCCAGCACCCGAGGGTTGAGACAGGGACGGGATGAGCAGTTCTTC. Encoded protein: CASTRGLRQGRDEQFF.

The rearrangement links TRBV19 to TRBJ2-1; D gene unclear. Germline V gives CDR1 LNHDA, CDR2 SQIVND (reference sequence). Trimming took off 3 bases at V and 0 bases at J, with 9 bases between the two ends. This CDR3 spans 15 amino acids. CDR3 nucleotides: TGTGCCAGTAGTATTTCCCAGAGCTCCTACAATGAGCAGTTCTTC. It encodes CASSISQSSYNEQFF.

The chain uses TRBV19 and TRBJ1-6, with D unresolved. The germline gives CDR1 LNHDA, CDR2 SQIVND (reference sequence). This CDR3 has 13 residues. V lost 3 bases and J 9 bases, leaving 9 bases between the germline ends. CDR3 nucleotide sequence: TGTGCCAGTAGTATCCAGTCAAGTTCACCCCTCCACTTT. This sequence encodes CASSIQSSSPLHF. The full variable domain, with the rest looked up from reference TRBV19 and TRBJ1-6, is DGGITQSPKYLFRKEGQNVTLSCEQNLNHDAMYWYRQDPGQGLRLIYYSQIVNDFQKGDIAEGYSVSREKKESFPLTVTSAQKNPTAFYLCASSIQSSSPLHFGNGTRLTVT.

The V and J genes are TRBV18 and TRBJ1-4, with TRBD1 identical over 12 bases. Germline V lookup: CDR1 KGHSH, CDR2 LQKENI. The ends lost 3 bases at V and 8 bases at J; junction bases unmatched: 10. The CDR3 has 17 residues. CDR3 sequence (DNA): TGTGCCAGCTCACCCCTCCCGGGACAGGGGGCCAGGGAAAAACTGTTTTTT. Residues: CASSPLPGQGAREKLFF.

This chain uses TRBV9 with TRBJ1-1; D possibly corresponds to TRBD1 (5 bases). V lost 0 bases, J lost 0 bases, and 12 bases lay in between. The germline CDR1 and CDR2 sequences are SGDLS and YYNGEE. The CDR3 extends over 16 amino acids. CDR3 region: CASSVGTGTLNTEAFF. In DNA form, the CDR3 reads TGTGCCAGCAGCGTAGGCACCGGGACTCTGAACACTGAAGCTTTCTTT.

The table lists this clone with a count of one. This chain connects TRBV10-3 to TRBJ1-5; 7 bases agree with TRBD1. The CDR3 consists of 14 residues. V trimming: 6 bases; J trimming: 7 bases; junction bases outside the gene matches: 9. Germline CDR1 reads ENHRY; CDR2 reads SYGVKD. The CDR3 here is CAIRAEGGGQPQHF. CDR3 sequence (DNA): TGTGCCATCAGGGCAGAAGGGGGCGGCCAGCCCCAGCATTTT.

This chain uses TRBV27 with TRBJ2-7, with D possibly matching TRBD2 (6 bases). CDR3 length: 14 residues. Germline assignment: CDR1 MNHEY and CDR2 SMNVEV (reference sequence). Deletions cut 6 bases from V and 6 bases from J, with 18 bases between. The CDR3, as DNA: TGTGCCAGCAGCCTGGGTGGAGGGAGAGGCGAGCAGTACTTC. It specifies CASSLGGGRGEQYF.

This clone was seen a few times. The J gene is TRBJ1-1, the V gene TRBV7-9; TRBD1 is a possible D gene (6 bases). Germline lookup yields CDR1 SEHNR and CDR2 FQNEAQ (reference sequence). The CDR3 length is 14 residues. V gave up 1 base and J gave up 1 base, with 7 bases separating them. CDR3 in amino acids: CASSLGTENTEAFF. CDR3 bases: TGTGCCAGCAGCTTAGGGACAGAGAACACTGAAGCTTTCTTT.

The chain combines TRBV7-9 with TRBJ1-1, with D unresolved. CDR3 length: 13 residues. Trimming took 6 bases from V and 0 from J, leaving 8 bases between them. Germline loops: CDR1 SEHNR, CDR2 FQNEAQ (reference sequence). The CDR3 region is CASRQLLNTEAFF. The CDR3 DNA reads as TGTGCCAGCAGACAGTTGTTGAACACTGAAGCTTTCTTT.

This clone has just one count. The DNA of the CDR3 is TGTGCCAGCAGCCAAGATCAGCCAGGGGGCAGAAATTCACCCCTCCACTTT. Its protein product is CASSQDQPGGRNSPLHF. The rearrangement uses TRBV4-2 and TRBJ1-6, with 8 bases matching TRBD1. The CDR3 covers 17 residues. V shed 0 bases and J 7 bases; nucleotides not matched to a gene: 8. The V gene's germline CDR1 is LGHNA and CDR2 YNFKEQ.

V usage is TRBV5-1 and J usage is TRBJ2-2; D is perhaps TRBD1 or TRBD2 (5 bases each). V was pared by 0 bases and J by 6 bases, with 9 bases between. The CDR3 totals 14 residues. From germline, CDR1 is SGHRS and CDR2 YFSETQ. The CDR3 nucleotides read TGCGCCAGCAGCTTGGATCCGGGGCCCGGGGAGCTGTTTTTT. It yields the protein CASSLDPGPGELFF.

This CDR3 is CASRNGQVGTEAFF. The CDR3 coding sequence is TGTGCCAGTAGAAATGGACAGGTTGGCACTGAAGCTTTCTTT. The chain combines TRBV19 with TRBJ1-1; 7 bases fit TRBD1. There are 14 residues in the CDR3. With 6 bases clipped from V and 4 bases from J, the junction kept 8 bases outside the gene matches. Germline V lookup: CDR1 LNHDA, CDR2 SQIVND (reference sequence).

J is TRBJ2-3 and V is TRBV19; 14 bases align to TRBD2. From germline, CDR1 is LNHDA and CDR2 SQIVND (reference sequence). After removal of 3 bases from V and 5 bases from J, the junction contained 4 bases not matched to a gene. This CDR3 contains 16 residues. The CDR3 sequence is CASSMGLAGAGDTQYF. The CDR3 DNA reads as TGTGCCAGTAGTATGGGACTAGCGGGAGCGGGAGATACGCAGTATTTT.

The DNA for the CDR3 is TGTGCCAGCAGCGTATCGGGTACCCCCTACGAGCAGTACTTC. This gives the protein CASSVSGTPYEQYF. This sequence joins TRBV9 and TRBJ2-7; D ambiguous. The length of the CDR3 is 14 residues. In germline, CDR1 is SGDLS, CDR2 YYNGEE. V lost 1 base and J 2 bases, leaving 10 bases between the germline ends.

In its sample, this clone was seen many times. J is TRBJ2-7 and V is TRBV5-1; 10 bases map to TRBD1. J lost 5 bases, V lost 4 bases, and 9 bases had no gene match. In germline, CDR1 is SGHRS, CDR2 YFSETQ. CDR3 length equals 15 residues. CDR3 region: CASSVTGQGRDEQYF. The CDR3 bases are TGCGCCAGCAGCGTAACGGGACAGGGGAGGGACGAGCAGTACTTC.

This sequence joins TRBV5-5 and TRBJ2-1; 12 nucleotides agree with TRBD2. Per germline, CDR1 SGHKS and CDR2 YYEKEE (reference sequence). The CDR3 consists of 16 residues. The trim removed 1 base at V and 3 bases at J, leaving 2 bases unmatched. For the CDR3, the DNA is TGTGCCAGCAGCTTGCGACTAGCGGGAGACTACAATGAGCAGTTCTTC. Translated, it gives CASSLRLAGDYNEQFF.

This chain links TRBV5-6 with TRBJ2-3; no definite D call. The CDR3 consists of 13 residues. Germline V gene sequence: CDR1 SGHDT, CDR2 YYEEEE. The V end was cut by 0 bases, the J end by 3 bases, with 5 bases between. CDR3 in DNA: TGTGCCAGCAGCTTGGCCCCTACAGATACGCAGTATTTT. Translation gives CASSLAPTDTQYF. Full variable domain (rest looked up from reference TRBV5-6 and TRBJ2-3): DAGVTQSPTHLIKTRGQQVTLRCSPKSGHDTVSWYQQALGQGPQFIFQYYEEEERQRGNFPDRFSGHQFPNYSSELNVNALLLGDSALYLCASSLAPTDTQYFGPGTRLTVL.

The V gene is TRBV6-1, the J gene TRBJ1-5; possibly TRBD1 for D (5 bases). The V end lost 2 bases, the J end lost 3 bases, and 11 bases lay between the germline ends. The CDR3 runs 15 residues. Germline CDR1 and CDR2: MNHNS and SASEGT. CDR3 sequence: CASSELEGDNQPQHF. For the CDR3, the DNA is TGTGCCAGCAGTGAACTAGAAGGGGACAATCAGCCCCAGCATTTT.

This rearrangement joins TRBV5-1 to TRBJ1-1; tentatively, D is TRBD1 (5 bases). This CDR3 is built from 14 residues. Per germline, CDR1 SGHRS and CDR2 YFSETQ. V was pared by 1 base and J by 1 base, with 8 bases between. In nucleotides, the CDR3 is TGCGCCAGCAGCTTGCATAGGGGGAACACTGAAGCTTTCTTT. Protein sequence: CASSLHRGNTEAFF. Full variable domain (remainder filled in from reference TRBV5-1 and TRBJ1-1): KAGVTQTPRYLIKTRGQQVTLSCSPISGHRSVSWYQQTPGQGLQFLFEYFSETQRNKGNFPGRFSGRQFSNSRSEMNVSTLELGDSALYLCASSLHRGNTEAFFGQGTRLTVV.

V gene TRBV6-1 combines with J gene TRBJ1-2; a possible D gene is TRBD1 (5 bases). This CDR3 has 15 amino acids. Trimming removed 1 base at V and 4 bases at J, with 13 bases between. Per the germline V gene, CDR1 is MNHNS and CDR2 is SASEGT. CDR3 loop: CASSEGSFGAYGYTF. Written as DNA, the CDR3 is TGTGCCAGCAGTGAAGGCTCCTTCGGGGCCTATGGCTACACCTTC.

This chain joins TRBV7-6 and TRBJ1-1; possibly TRBD1 for D (6 bases). CDR1 and CDR2 (germline): SGHVS, FNYEAQ. The CDR3 spans 16 residues. Between the trimmed V and J ends, which lost 1 base and 5 bases, there was a span of 17 bases. The CDR3, as DNA: TGTGCCAGCAGCTTAGGCCCTGTGACAGGTGGGACTGAAGCTTTCTTT. Its translation is CASSLGPVTGGTEAFF. Full variable domain (remainder filled in from reference TRBV7-6 and TRBJ1-1): GAGVSQSPRYKVTKRGQDVALRCDPISGHVSLYWYRQALGQGPEFLTYFNYEAQQDKSGLPNDRFSAERPEGSISTLTIQRTEQRDSAMYRCASSLGPVTGGTEAFFGQGTRLTVV.

This chain links TRBV7-9 with TRBJ2-3; D is uncertain. The CDR3 has 13 amino acids. V was cut by 0 bases and J by 6 bases, with 7 bases left in between. In germline, CDR1 is SEHNR, CDR2 FQNEAQ (reference sequence). The CDR3 reads CASSLAFRDTQYF. The CDR3 region has the DNA TGTGCCAGCAGCTTAGCATTTCGGGATACGCAGTATTTT.

J is TRBJ2-5 and V is TRBV19, with 11 bases that match TRBD2. The length of the CDR3 is 15 residues. The ends lost 5 bases at V and 5 bases at J; junction bases unmatched: 7. Germline values: CDR1 LNHDA, CDR2 SQIVND (reference sequence). Here the CDR3 DNA reads TGTGCCAGTAGTGACGCCGGGACTAGCGGTGAGACCCAGTACTTC. This encodes CASSDAGTSGETQYF.